The 10 T cell receptor beta chains in this list originate from one sample, sequenced in a study of graft-versus-host responses after intestinal transplantation. Here immunoSEQ multiplex PCR was the method, and the copy in TCRdb shows in-frame clones only, minus some. The table lists 9,000 to 13,000 clones, 85% to 95% of them singletons, with about 3.9% in the top ten. The sequencing here drew on PBMCs, taken around 40 days after intestinal transplantation. These receptors all come from a human patient who received an intestinal transplant, so some T cells may come from the graft donor.

V gene TRBV9 combines with J gene TRBJ2-3; the D gene could be TRBD1 or TRBD2 (6 bases each). The CDR3 covers 13 residues. Germline V gene lookup returns CDR1 SGDLS and CDR2 YYNGEE. The V gene lost 5 bases and the J gene lost 6 bases, with 13 bases spanning the gap. CDR3 loop: CASSGGTPDTQYF. In DNA, the CDR3 is TGTGCCAGCAGTGGGGGGACACCGGATACGCAGTATTTT.

This clone came up once. The chain carries TRBV7-9 and TRBJ1-2; D gene unclear. The germline gives CDR1 SEHNR, CDR2 FQNEAQ (reference sequence). The ends were cut back, 2 bases at V and 4 bases at J, with 14 bases in the middle. The CDR3 is 15 residues long. The DNA of the CDR3 is TGTGCCAGCAGCTTAAGCCTCAACAACCTCTATGGCTACACCTTC. It specifies CASSLSLNNLYGYTF.

The table lists this clone with a count of one. The rearrangement links TRBV27 to TRBJ2-7; TRBD1 matches at 7 bases. This CDR3 region has 16 residues. Per germline, CDR1 MNHEY and CDR2 SMNVEV (reference sequence). J was trimmed by 3 bases and V by 2 bases; bases with no gene match: 10. As DNA, the CDR3 is TGTGCCAGCAGTTTAAGGGGCCCGGGACAGATCTACGAGCAGTACTTC. This gives the protein CASSLRGPGQIYEQYF.

This clone was detected once. The rearrangement uses TRBV19 and TRBJ1-3, with TRBD1 identical over 7 bases. In germline, CDR1 is LNHDA, CDR2 SQIVND (reference sequence). The V gene end was trimmed by 3 bases and the J gene end by 4 bases; junction bases not matched to a gene: 6. This CDR3 spans 15 amino acids. This chain's CDR3 is CASSMAQGGGNTIYF. The CDR3 region has the DNA TGTGCCAGTAGTATGGCCCAGGGGGGAGGAAACACCATATATTTT.

Notes on this clone: Other DNA variants within this sample encode the same CDR3. The chain is built from TRBV5-1 and TRBJ1-1; D unclear. CDR3 size: 13 residues. Trimming stripped 0 bases from V and 1 base from J, with 4 bases between. Germline CDR1 SGHRS, CDR2 YFSETQ. CDR3 in DNA: TGCGCCAGCAGCTTGGCCGGGAACACTGAAGCTTTCTTT. Its protein is CASSLAGNTEAFF.

This sequence joins TRBV6-1 and TRBJ1-2; no definite D call. Trimming removed 8 bases at V and 5 bases at J, with 15 bases between. The CDR3 loop spans 13 amino acids. CDR1 and CDR2 from the germline V gene are MNHNS and SASEGT. This CDR3 reads CASEEAASYGYTF. The DNA for the CDR3 is TGTGCCAGCGAGGAGGCAGCGTCTTATGGCTACACCTTC.

The chain is built from TRBV6-1 and TRBJ1-1; D call uncertain. This CDR3 has 11 amino acids. Germline-derived CDR1 and CDR2 are MNHNS and SASEGT. Trimming stripped 2 bases from V and 6 bases from J, with 4 bases between. CDR3 loop: CASSEWAEAFF. CDR3 DNA sequence: TGTGCCAGCAGTGAATGGGCTGAAGCTTTCTTT.

The J gene is TRBJ2-7, the V gene TRBV11-3, with D possibly TRBD1 on 6 matching bases. Germline V gives CDR1 SGHNT, CDR2 YENEEA. The CDR3 contains 16 residues. Deletions cut 1 base from V and 0 bases from J, with 13 bases between. The CDR3 nucleotides are TGTGCCAGCAGCTTAGGGGCGGCGGACAGCTCCTACGAGCAGTACTTC. Its translation is CASSLGAADSSYEQYF.

V is TRBV6-1 and J is TRBJ1-6, with D uncertain. The length of the CDR3 is 14 residues. Germline V CDR1 and CDR2: MNHNS, SASEGT. V was shortened by 1 base and J by 7 bases, with 8 bases between the two germline ends. The CDR3 bases are TGTGCCAGCAGTGAAGGGGCCAGAAATTCACCCCTCCACTTT. Translated, it gives CASSEGARNSPLHF.

The chain combines TRBV14 with TRBJ1-1, with D perhaps TRBD1 (5 bases). The V end lost 3 bases, the J end lost 0 bases, and 14 bases lay between the germline ends. The CDR3 is 16 amino acids. CDR1 and CDR2 from the germline V gene are SGHDN and FVKESK. CDR3: CASSHYPAGMNTEAFF. Here the CDR3 DNA reads TGTGCCAGCAGCCACTACCCGGCAGGGATGAACACTGAAGCTTTCTTT.